This entry describes one T cell receptor (beta chain). Its antigen remains undetermined. Qualities for individual bases were not recorded, and no much larger clone is one base off. This sample is drawn from a study of blood T cell repertoires in COVID-19 (dated by TCRdb to between 2020 and 2021). Regarding the study in general: Samples from collaborators originated in the United States, Italy and Spain and spanned both the acute and convalescent phases of COVID-19. The prospective study material was composed of cDNA or gDNA derived from T cells, B-cell-depleted T cells, or PBMCs. The dataset comprised deeply sampled blood TCRbeta repertoires from subjects exposed to, actively infected with, or recovered from COVID-19. The repertoires were released in a freely available public database meant as a resource for research on the immune response to SARS-CoV-2. The samples were drawn from the first 160 participants of the ongoing ImmuneRACE study and from 1,254 subjects provided by 6 global collaborators. Sample metadata almost always included a de-identified subject ID, COVID-19 status, age in years and sex. Where HLA class I and class II types were available, the types were taken from metadata supplied by the sample provider, not from assay-based typing.

The CDR3 starts with the cysteine, ends with the phenylalanine, and has 15 residues. Solely the CDR3 DNA is kept, with 45 bases framed from the first base. V is cut back by 1 base and J by 9 bases, with 5 bases in the junction unmatched. As encoded in the germline V gene (reference sequence), CDR1 is SSHAT while CDR2 is FNYEAQ. Participants in the prospective study were aged roughly 18 to 89 years, lived in more than 20 United States geographic areas, and enrolled through a virtual design. In the prospective study, cohorts were assigned on the basis of participant-reported clinical history obtained from a screening survey and a study questionnaire. ImmuneRACE Cohort 3 recovered participants were defined by two consecutive negative NP/OP PCR tests, healthcare professional clearance, or symptom resolution. Mobile phlebotomists in the prospective study collected whole blood, serum and a nasopharyngeal or oropharyngeal swab from every participant. Over an approximately 2-month period, participants in the prospective study had the option of providing additional blood draws and questionnaires. Prospective study blood samples were shipped either frozen or at room temperature before DNA extraction.

On the study overall, not on this receptor specifically: The quantity of clinical and demographic metadata differed by source and by participant and was supplied without curation.

TCRbeta CDR3 regions were amplified from genomic DNA using the immunoSEQ Assay, a bias-controlled multiplex PCR. In the authors' own workflow: The number of nucleated cells in each sample was estimated by amplification of reference gene primers within the assay. To quantify the absolute abundance of each unique TCRbeta CDR3 rearrangement, sequence reads were collapsed and filtered. For each sample, productive Simpson clonality was calculated by taking the square root of Simpson's diversity index across productive rearrangements. Sourced from immuneACCESS, this table was stored by TCRdb with only in-frame sequences that have V and J called. A share of the clones is absent; for the studies checked, an unresolved V gene accounts for under half, and the remainder has no known explanation. The DNA gave D and trimming, while V, J and clone size come from that table. The sample table lists 150,000 to 250,000 clones, roughly 80% of them with a count of one. Clones ranked in the top ten supply 7.5% of the sample.

Sample: PBMCs or T cells enriched from blood (not recorded which). The chain is assembled from TRBV7-7 and TRBJ2-1, and 11 junctional nucleotides match TRBD2. The source is a man in his forties or fifties who had recovered from COVID-19. The CDR3 loop reads CASSLGTSGGSEQFF. The DNA sequence is given as TGTGCCAGCAGCTTAGGTACTAGCGGGGGTAGTGAGCAGTTCTTC. Full variable domain (CDR3 extended with the reference TRBV7-7 and TRBJ2-1 proteins): GAGVSQSPRYKVTKRGQDVTLRCDPISSHATLYWYQQALGQGPEFLTYFNYEAQPDKSGLPSDRFSAERPEGSISTLTIQRTEQRDSAMYRCASSLGTSGGSEQFFGPGTRLTVL.